This TCR beta chain stems from a study of blood T cell repertoires in COVID-19. Across the whole study: Donors in the United States, Italy and Spain gave samples during acute or convalescent COVID-19. PBMCs, B-cell-depleted T cells, or T cells were the source of the cDNA or gDNA that made up the material.

Which cohort a participant joined came from the clinical history participants gave. The recovered donors of Cohort 3 showed two negative PCRs, clearance, or symptom resolution. This clone was detected only once. The assay was immunoSEQ multiplex PCR, and TCRdb's table has in-frame clones only and misses some. In the table there are about 170,000 clones, about 84% of which are singletons. This CDR3 is 13 amino acids long. Trimming cost V 5 bases and J 6 bases, with 11 bases left between them. The chain is built from TRBV12-3 or TRBV12-4 and TRBJ1-5; TRBD1 might be the D (5 bases). The sequencing sample was made of PBMCs or T cells enriched from blood (not recorded which). This clonotype was obtained from a man aged 45-65 years who had recovered from COVID-19. CDR3 nucleotides: TGTGCCAGCAGTCCATCGGGACTTCAGCCCCAGCATTTT. It translates to CASSPSGLQPQHF.